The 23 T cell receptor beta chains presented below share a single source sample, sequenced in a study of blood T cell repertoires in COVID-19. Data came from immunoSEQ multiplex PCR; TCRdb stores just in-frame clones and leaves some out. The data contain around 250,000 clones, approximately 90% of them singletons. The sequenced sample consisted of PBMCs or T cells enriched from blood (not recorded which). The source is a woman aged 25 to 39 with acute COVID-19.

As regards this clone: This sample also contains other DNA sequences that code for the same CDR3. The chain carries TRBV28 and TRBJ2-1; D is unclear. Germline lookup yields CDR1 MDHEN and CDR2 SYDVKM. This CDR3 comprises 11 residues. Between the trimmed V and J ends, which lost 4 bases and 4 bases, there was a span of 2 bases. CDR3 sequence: CASSSYNEQFF. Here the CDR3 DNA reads TGTGCCAGCAGTTCTTACAATGAGCAGTTCTTC.

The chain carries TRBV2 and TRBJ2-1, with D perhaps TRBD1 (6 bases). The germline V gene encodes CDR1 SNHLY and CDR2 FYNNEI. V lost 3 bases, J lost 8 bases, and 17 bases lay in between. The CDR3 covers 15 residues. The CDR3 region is CASSESTGSGDEQFF. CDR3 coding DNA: TGTGCCAGCAGTGAGTCCACAGGGTCAGGGGATGAGCAGTTCTTC.

The CDR3 is CAWSVLAGGYYEQYF. CDR3 bases: TGTGCCTGGAGTGTCCTAGCGGGAGGTTACTACGAGCAGTACTTC. The chain couples TRBV30 to TRBJ2-7; 11 nucleotides agree with TRBD2. CDR3 length equals 15 residues. Germline V gene data show CDR1 as GTSNPN and CDR2 as SVGIG (reference sequence). J was trimmed by 3 bases and V by 0 bases; bases with no gene match: 4.

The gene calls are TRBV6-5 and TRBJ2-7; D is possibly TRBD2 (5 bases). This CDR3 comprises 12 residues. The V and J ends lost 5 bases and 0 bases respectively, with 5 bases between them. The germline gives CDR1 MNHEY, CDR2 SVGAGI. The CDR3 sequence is CASSRDSYEQYF. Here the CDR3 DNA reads TGTGCCAGCAGTCGGGACTCCTACGAGCAGTACTTC.

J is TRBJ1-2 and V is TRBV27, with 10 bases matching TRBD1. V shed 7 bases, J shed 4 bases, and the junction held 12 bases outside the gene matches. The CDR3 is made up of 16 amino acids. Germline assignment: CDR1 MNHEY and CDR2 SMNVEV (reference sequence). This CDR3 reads CASTPGTGVTSYGYTF. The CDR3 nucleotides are TGTGCCAGCACCCCGGGGACAGGGGTTACTAGCTATGGCTACACCTTC.

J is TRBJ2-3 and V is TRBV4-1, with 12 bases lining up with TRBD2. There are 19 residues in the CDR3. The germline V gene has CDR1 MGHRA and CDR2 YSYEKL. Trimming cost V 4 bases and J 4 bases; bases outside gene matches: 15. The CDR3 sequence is CASSLEPTSGRDIPDTQYF. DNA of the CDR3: TGCGCCAGCAGCCTCGAACCGACTAGCGGGAGAGACATCCCAGATACGCAGTATTTT.

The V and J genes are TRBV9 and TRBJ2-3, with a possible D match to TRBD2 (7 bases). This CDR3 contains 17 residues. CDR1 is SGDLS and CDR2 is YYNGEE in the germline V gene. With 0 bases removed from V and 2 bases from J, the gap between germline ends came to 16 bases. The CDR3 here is CASSVGGGTTPTDTQYF. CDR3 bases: TGTGCCAGCAGCGTAGGAGGGGGGACTACACCCACAGATACGCAGTATTTT.

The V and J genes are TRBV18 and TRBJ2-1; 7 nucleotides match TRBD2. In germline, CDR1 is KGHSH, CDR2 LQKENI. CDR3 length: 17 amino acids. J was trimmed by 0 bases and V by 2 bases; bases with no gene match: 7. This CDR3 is CASSPFLGGSSYNEQFF. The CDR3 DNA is TGTGCCAGCTCACCATTTCTTGGCGGGAGCTCCTACAATGAGCAGTTCTTC.

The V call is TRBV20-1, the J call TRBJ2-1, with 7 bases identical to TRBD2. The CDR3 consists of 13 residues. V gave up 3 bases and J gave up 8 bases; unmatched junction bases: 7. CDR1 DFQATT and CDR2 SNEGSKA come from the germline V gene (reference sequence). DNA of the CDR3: TGCAGTGCTAGTAGGGACTATCGCGATGAGCAGTTCTTC. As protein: CSASRDYRDEQFF.

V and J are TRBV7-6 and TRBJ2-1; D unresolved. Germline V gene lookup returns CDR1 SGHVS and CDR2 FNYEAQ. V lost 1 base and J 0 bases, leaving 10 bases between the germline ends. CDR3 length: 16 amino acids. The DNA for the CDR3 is TGTGCCAGCAGCTTAGGCGTCGTGAGCTCCTACAATGAGCAGTTCTTC. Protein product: CASSLGVVSSYNEQFF. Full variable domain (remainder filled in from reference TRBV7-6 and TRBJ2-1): GAGVSQSPRYKVTKRGQDVALRCDPISGHVSLYWYRQALGQGPEFLTYFNYEAQQDKSGLPNDRFSAERPEGSISTLTIQRTEQRDSAMYRCASSLGVVSSYNEQFFGPGTRLTVL.

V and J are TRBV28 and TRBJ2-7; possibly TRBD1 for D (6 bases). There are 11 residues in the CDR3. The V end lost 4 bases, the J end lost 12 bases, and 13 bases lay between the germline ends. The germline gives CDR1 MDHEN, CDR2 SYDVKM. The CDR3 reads CASSSQGFSYF. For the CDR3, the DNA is TGTGCCAGCAGTTCTCAGGGGTTTTCGTACTTC.

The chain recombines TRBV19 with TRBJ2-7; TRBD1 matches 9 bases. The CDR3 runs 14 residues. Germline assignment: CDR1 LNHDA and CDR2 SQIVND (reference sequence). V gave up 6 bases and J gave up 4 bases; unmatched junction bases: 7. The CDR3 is CASSTWDRVYEQYF. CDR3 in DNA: TGTGCCAGTAGCACCTGGGACAGGGTATACGAGCAGTACTTC.

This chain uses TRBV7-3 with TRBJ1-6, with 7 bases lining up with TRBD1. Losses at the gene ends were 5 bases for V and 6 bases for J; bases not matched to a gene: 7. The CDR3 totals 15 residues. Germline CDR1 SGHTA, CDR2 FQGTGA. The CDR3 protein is CASSPEGGRNSPLHF. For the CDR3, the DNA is TGTGCCAGCAGCCCCGAAGGGGGCCGTAATTCACCCCTCCACTTT.

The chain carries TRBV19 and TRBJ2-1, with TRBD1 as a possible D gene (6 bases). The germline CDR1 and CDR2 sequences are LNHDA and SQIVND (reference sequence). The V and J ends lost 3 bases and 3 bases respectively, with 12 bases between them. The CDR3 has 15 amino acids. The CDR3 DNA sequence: TGTGCCAGTAGTATCGCAGGGGCCGACTACAATGAGCAGTTCTTC. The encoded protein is CASSIAGADYNEQFF. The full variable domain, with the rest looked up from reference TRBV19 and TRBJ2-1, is DGGITQSPKYLFRKEGQNVTLSCEQNLNHDAMYWYRQDPGQGLRLIYYSQIVNDFQKGDIAEGYSVSREKKESFPLTVTSAQKNPTAFYLCASSIAGADYNEQFFGPGTRLTVL.

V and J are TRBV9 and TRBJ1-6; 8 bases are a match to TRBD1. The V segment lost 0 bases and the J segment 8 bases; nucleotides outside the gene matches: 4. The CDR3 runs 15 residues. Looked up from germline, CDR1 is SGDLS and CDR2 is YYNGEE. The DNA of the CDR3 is TGTGCCAGCAGCGTAGAGGACAGGGACTATTCACCCCTCCACTTT. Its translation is CASSVEDRDYSPLHF.

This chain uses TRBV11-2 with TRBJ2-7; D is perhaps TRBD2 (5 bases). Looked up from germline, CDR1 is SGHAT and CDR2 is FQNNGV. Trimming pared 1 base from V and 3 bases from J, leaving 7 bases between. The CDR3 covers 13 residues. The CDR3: CASSLVGLYEQYF. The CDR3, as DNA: TGTGCCAGCAGCTTAGTTGGACTCTACGAGCAGTACTTC.

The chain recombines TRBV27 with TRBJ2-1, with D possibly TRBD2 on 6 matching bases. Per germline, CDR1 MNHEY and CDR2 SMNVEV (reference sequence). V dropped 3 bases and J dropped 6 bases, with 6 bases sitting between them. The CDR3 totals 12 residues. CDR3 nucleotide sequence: TGTGCCAGCAGTTTGGGGGGCAATGAGCAGTTCTTC. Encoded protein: CASSLGGNEQFF.

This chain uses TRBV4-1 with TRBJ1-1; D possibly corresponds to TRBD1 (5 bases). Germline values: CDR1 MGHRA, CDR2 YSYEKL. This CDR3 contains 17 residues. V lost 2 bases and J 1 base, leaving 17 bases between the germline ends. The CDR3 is CASSQPQGLRGNTEAFF. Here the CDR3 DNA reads TGCGCCAGCAGCCAACCCCAGGGACTTCGGGGGAACACTGAAGCTTTCTTT.

CDR3 nucleotides: TGTGCCAGCACCTCGGGACTAGCGGGAATCACAGATACGCAGTATTTT. Translation gives CASTSGLAGITDTQYF. The chain uses TRBV5-4 and TRBJ2-3; 13 bases line up with TRBD2. CDR1 and CDR2 (germline): SGHNT, YYREEE (reference sequence). V was pared by 6 bases and J by 2 bases, with 6 bases of the junction left unmatched. The CDR3 runs to 16 residues.

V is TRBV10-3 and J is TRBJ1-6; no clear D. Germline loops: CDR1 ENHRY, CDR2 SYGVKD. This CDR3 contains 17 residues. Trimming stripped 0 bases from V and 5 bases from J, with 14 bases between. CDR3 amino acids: CAISESEGALNNSPLHF. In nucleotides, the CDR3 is TGTGCCATCAGTGAGTCGGAGGGAGCATTGAATAATTCACCCCTCCACTTT.

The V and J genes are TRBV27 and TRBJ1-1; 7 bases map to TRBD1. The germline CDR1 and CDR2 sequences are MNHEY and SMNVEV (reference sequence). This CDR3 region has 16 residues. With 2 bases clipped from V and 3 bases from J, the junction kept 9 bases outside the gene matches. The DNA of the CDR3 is TGTGCCAGCAGTTTACGGACAGGAAGGGGATACACTGAAGCTTTCTTT. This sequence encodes CASSLRTGRGYTEAFF.

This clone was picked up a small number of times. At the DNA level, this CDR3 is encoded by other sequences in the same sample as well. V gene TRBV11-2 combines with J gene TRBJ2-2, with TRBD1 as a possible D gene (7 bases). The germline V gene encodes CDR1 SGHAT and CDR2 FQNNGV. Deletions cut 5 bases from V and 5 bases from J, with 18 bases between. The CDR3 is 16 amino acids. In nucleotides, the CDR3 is TGTGCCAGCAGCCTCTTGGCAGGGGGGTCTACCGGGGAGCTGTTTTTT. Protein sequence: CASSLLAGGSTGELFF.

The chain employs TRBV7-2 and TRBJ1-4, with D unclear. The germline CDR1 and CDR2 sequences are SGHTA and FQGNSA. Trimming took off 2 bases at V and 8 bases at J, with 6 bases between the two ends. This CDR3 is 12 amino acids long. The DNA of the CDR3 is TGTGCCAGCAGCTTAACGAGCGAAAAACTGTTTTTT. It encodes CASSLTSEKLFF.